Included here is one TCR beta chain sequence, with context. Antigen specificity is unknown. The source of the sample is a study of shared clonotypes between healthy human individuals. Study-wide results and caveats: Naive subsets tended to show greater estimated richness than memory subsets.

With 2 bases removed from V and 2 bases from J, the gap between germline ends came to 15 bases. The CDR3 extends over 16 amino acids. Germline CDR1 is SGHRS and CDR2 is YFSETQ. Data came from immunoSEQ multiplex PCR; TCRdb stores just in-frame clones and leaves some out. The table shows approximately 500,000 clones, with almost 97% occurring only once. This receptor was taken from a woman aged 30 to 39 in good health. Source material: naive CD4+ T cells sorted from blood. The subset here: CD45RA+ positively selected. V and J are TRBV5-1 and TRBJ2-3; possibly TRBD2 for D (6 bases). The CDR3 here is CASSFEPTGVTDTQYF. The DNA for the CDR3 is TGCGCCAGCAGCTTTGAGCCCACGGGAGTCACAGATACGCAGTATTTT.